Sequencing of this T cell receptor beta chain was carried out in a study of blood T cell repertoires in COVID-19. Study summary: Collection of acute and convalescent COVID-19 samples took place in the United States, Italy and Spain. PBMCs, B-cell-depleted T cells, or T cells were the source of the cDNA or gDNA that made up the material.

In this sample, this clone turned up a few times. In the authors' workflow: Amplified reference gene primers provided the basis for estimating nucleated cell counts. Sequencing was performed with immunoSEQ multiplex PCR; in TCRdb, only in-frame clones are kept and a portion is missing. V, J and clone size are taken as reported in that table, and D and trimming were inferred from the DNA itself. Of 30,000 to 40,000 clones in the sample, roughly 77% were seen once. Sequences were obtained from peripheral blood. The sequence was collected from an elderly man with active or convalescent COVID-19.

The CDR3: CASRRIAGDTEAFF. As DNA, the CDR3 is TGTGCCAGCAGGCGTATCGCCGGAGACACTGAAGCTTTCTTT. V and J are TRBV27 and TRBJ1-1; D remains ambiguous. The germline V and J ends were trimmed by 6 bases and 3 bases, with 14 bases remaining between them. Germline loops: CDR1 MNHEY, CDR2 SMNVEV (reference sequence). The CDR3 runs to 14 residues.